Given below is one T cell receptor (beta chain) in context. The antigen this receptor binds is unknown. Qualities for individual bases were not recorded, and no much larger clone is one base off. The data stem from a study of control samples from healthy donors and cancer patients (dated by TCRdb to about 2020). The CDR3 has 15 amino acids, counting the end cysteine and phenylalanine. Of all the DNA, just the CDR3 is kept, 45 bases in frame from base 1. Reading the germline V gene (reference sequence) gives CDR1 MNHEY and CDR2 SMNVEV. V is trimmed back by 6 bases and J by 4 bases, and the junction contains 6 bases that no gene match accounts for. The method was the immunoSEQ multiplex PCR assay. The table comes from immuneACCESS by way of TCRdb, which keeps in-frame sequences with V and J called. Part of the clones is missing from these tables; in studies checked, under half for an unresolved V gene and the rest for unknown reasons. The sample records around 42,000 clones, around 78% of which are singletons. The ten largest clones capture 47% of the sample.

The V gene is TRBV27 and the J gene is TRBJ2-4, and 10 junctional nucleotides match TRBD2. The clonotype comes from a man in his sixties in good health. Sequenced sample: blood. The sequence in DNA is TGTGCCAGCAGCTCCTCGACTAGCGGGAAAAACATTCAGTACTTC. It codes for CASSSSTSGKNIQYF.